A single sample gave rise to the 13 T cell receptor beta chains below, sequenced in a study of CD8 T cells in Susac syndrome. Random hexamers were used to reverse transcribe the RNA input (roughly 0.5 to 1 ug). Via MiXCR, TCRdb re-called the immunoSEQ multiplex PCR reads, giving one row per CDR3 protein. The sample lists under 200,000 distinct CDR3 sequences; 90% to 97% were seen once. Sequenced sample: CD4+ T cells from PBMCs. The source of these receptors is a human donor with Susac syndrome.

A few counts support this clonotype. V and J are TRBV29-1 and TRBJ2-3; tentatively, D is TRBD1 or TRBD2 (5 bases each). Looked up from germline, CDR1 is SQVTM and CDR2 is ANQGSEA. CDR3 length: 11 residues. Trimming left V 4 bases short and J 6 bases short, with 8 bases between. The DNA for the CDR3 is TGCAGCGTTGGCTGGGGGGATACGCAGTATTTT. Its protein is CSVGWGDTQYF.

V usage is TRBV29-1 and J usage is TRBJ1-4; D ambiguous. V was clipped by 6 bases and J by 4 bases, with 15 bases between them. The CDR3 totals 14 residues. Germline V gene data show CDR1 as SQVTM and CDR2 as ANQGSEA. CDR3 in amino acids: CSVSGRTDNEKLFF. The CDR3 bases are TGCAGCGTCAGTGGACGGACGGATAATGAAAAACTGTTTTTT.

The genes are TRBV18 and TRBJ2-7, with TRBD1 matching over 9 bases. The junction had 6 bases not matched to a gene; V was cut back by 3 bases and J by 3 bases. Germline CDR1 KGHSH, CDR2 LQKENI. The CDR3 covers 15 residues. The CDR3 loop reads CASSPPGQGVYEQYF. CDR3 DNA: TGTGCCAGCTCACCCCCGGGACAGGGAGTCTACGAGCAGTACTTC.

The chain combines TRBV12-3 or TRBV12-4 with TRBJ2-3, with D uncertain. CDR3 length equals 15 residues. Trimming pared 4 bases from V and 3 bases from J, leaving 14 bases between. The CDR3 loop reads CASSWTPLGTDTQYF. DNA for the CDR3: TGTGCCAGCAGTTGGACCCCTCTAGGGACAGATACGCAGTATTTT.

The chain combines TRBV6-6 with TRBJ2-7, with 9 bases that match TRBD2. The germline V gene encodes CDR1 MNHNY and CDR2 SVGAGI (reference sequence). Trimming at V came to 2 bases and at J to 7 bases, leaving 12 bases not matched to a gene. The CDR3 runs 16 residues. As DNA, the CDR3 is TGTGCCAGCAGTTACAAAGGTAGCGGGAGAGGAAGGGAGCAGTACTTC. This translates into CASSYKGSGRGREQYF.

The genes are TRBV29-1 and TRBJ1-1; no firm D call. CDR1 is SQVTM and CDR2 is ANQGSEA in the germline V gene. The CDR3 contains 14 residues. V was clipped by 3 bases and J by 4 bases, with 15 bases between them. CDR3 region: CSVDAGRFATEAFF. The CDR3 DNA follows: TGCAGCGTTGACGCCGGACGGTTTGCCACTGAAGCTTTCTTT.

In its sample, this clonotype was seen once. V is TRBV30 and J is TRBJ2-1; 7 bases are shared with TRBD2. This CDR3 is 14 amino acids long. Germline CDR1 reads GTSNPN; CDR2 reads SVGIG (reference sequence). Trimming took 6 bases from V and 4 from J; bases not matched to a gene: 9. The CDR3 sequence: CACQRGGVYNEQFF. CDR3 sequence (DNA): TGTGCCTGCCAACGTGGGGGGGTGTACAATGAGCAGTTCTTC.

The CDR3 nucleotides read TGCAGCGTTGACTGGACAGGGATTGTAAATGAGCAGTTCTTC. Protein: CSVDWTGIVNEQFF. The chain uses TRBV29-1 and TRBJ2-1; TRBD1 aligns across 8 bases. Unmatched junction bases numbered 8, after V lost 3 bases and J lost 7 bases. The germline V gene encodes CDR1 SQVTM and CDR2 ANQGSEA. This CDR3 region has 14 residues.

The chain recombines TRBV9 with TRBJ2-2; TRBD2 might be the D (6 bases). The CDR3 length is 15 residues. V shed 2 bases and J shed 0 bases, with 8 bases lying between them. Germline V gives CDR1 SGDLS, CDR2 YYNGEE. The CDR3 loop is CASSVWGANTGELFF. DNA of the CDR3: TGTGCCAGCAGCGTTTGGGGGGCGAACACCGGGGAGCTGTTTTTT.

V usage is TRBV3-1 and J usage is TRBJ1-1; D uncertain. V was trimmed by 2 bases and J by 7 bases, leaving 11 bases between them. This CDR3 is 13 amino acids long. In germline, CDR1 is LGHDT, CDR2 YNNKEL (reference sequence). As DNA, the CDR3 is TGTGCCAGCAGCCAATTACGGGGAGATGAAGCTTTCTTT. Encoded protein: CASSQLRGDEAFF.

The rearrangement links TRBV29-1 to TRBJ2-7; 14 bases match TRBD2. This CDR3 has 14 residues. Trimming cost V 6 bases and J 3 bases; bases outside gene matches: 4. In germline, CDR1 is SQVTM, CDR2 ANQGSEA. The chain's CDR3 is CSVAGLAGDYEQYF. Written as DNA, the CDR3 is TGCAGCGTCGCGGGACTAGCGGGGGACTACGAGCAGTACTTC.

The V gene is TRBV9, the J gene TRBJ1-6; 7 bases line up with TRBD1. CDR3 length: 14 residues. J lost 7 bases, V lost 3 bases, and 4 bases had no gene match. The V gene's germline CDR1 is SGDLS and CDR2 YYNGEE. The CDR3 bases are TGTGCCAGCAGCGACGCAGGGGGAAATTCACCCCTCCACTTT. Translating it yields CASSDAGGNSPLHF.

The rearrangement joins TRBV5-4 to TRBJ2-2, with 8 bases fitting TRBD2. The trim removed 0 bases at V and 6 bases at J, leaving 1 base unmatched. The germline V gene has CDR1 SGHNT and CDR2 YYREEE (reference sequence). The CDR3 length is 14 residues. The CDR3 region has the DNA TGTGCCAGCAGCTTGGCCGGGAGGGCCGGGGAGCTGTTTTTT. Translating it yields CASSLAGRAGELFF. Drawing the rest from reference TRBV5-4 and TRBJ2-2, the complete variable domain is ETGVTQSPTHLIKTRGQQVTLRCSSQSGHNTVSWYQQALGQGPQFIFQYYREEENGRGNFPPRFSGLQFPNYSSELNVNALELDDSALYLCASSLAGRAGELFFGEGSRLTVL.